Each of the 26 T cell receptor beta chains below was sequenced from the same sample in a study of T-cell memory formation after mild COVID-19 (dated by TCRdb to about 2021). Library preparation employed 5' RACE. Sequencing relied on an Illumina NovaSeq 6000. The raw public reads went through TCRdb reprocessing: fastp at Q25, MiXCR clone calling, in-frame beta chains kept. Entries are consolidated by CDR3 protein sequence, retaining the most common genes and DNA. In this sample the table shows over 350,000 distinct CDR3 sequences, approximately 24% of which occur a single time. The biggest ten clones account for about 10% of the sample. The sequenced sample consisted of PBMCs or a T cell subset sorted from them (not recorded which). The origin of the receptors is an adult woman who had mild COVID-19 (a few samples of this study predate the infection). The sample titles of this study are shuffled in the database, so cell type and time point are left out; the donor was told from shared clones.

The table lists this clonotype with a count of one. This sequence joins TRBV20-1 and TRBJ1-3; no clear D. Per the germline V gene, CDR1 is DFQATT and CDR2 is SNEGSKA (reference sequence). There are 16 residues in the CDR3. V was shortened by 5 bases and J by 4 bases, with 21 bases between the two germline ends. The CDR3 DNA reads TGCAGTGCTCTCCCCGTACTCTCGGAGTACGGAAACACCATATATTTT. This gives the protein CSALPVLSEYGNTIYF.

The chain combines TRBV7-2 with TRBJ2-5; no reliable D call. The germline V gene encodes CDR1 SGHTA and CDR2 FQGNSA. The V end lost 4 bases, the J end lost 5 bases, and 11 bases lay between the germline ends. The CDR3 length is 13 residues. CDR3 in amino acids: CASSYWRDETQYF. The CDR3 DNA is TGTGCCAGCAGCTATTGGAGAGACGAGACCCAGTACTTC.

CDR3 in DNA: TGTGCCAGCAGTTCCCCCGGGACATCACATAATTCACCCCTCCACTTT. It is translated as CASSSPGTSHNSPLHF. V usage is TRBV6-5 and J usage is TRBJ1-6, with D maybe TRBD1 (6 bases). Trimming cost V 4 bases and J 5 bases, with 15 bases left between them. The CDR3 has 16 amino acids. CDR1 is MNHEY, CDR2 SVGAGI, per germline.

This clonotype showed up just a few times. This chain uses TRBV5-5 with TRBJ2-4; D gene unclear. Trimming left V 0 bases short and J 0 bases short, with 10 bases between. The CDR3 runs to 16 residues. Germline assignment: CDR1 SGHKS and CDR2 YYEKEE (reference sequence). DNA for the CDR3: TGTGCCAGCAGCTTGGCTCTGGCTACAGCCAAAAACATTCAGTACTTC. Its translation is CASSLALATAKNIQYF.

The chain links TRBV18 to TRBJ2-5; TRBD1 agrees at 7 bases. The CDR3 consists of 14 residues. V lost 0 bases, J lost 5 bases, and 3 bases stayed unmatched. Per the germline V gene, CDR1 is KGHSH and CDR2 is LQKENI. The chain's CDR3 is CASSPPGQAETQYF. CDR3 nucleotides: TGTGCCAGCTCACCACCTGGACAGGCGGAGACCCAGTACTTC.

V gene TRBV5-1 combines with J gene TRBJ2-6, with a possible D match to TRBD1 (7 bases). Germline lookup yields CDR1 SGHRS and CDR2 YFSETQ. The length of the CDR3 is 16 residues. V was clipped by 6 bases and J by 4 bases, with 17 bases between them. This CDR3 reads CASTNQGEVGANVLTF. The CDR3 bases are TGCGCCAGCACCAACCAGGGGGAGGTCGGGGCCAACGTCCTGACTTTC.

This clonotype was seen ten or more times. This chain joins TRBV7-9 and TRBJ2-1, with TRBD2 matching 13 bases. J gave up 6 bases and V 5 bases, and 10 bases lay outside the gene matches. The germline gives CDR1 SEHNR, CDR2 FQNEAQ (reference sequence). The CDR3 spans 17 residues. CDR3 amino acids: CASSPQAGLAGVNEQFF. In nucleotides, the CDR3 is TGTGCCAGCAGCCCACAAGCCGGACTAGCGGGAGTCAATGAGCAGTTCTTC.

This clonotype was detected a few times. The CDR3 coding sequence is TGCGCCAGCAAATCAGGGAGCACGATCGTGGATGAGCAGTTCTTC. Protein: CASKSGSTIVDEQFF. This chain connects TRBV5-1 to TRBJ2-1, with D perhaps matching TRBD1 or TRBD2 (5 bases each). The CDR3 is 15 residues long. V was cut by 6 bases and J by 8 bases, with 21 bases left in between. Germline lookup yields CDR1 SGHRS and CDR2 YFSETQ. The full variable domain, rest sourced from reference TRBV5-1 and TRBJ2-1, is KAGVTQTPRYLIKTRGQQVTLSCSPISGHRSVSWYQQTPGQGLQFLFEYFSETQRNKGNFPGRFSGRQFSNSRSEMNVSTLELGDSALYLCASKSGSTIVDEQFFGPGTRLTVL.

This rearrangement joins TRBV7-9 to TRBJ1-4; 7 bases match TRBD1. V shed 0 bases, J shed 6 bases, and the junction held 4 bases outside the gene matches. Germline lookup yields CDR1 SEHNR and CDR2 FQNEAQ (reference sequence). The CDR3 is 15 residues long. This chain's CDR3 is CASSLADRVYEKLFF. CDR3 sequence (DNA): TGTGCCAGCAGCTTAGCCGACAGGGTTTATGAAAAACTGTTTTTT.

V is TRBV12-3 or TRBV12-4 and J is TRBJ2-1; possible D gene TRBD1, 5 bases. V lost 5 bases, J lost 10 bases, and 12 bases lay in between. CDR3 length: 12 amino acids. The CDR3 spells CASSPRVIEQFF. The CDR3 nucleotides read TGTGCCAGCAGTCCCAGGGTTATCGAGCAGTTCTTC.

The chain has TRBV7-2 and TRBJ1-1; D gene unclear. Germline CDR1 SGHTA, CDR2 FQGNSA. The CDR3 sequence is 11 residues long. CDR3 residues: CLERVNTEAFF. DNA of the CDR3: TGTTTGGAGCGGGTGAACACTGAAGCTTTCTTT. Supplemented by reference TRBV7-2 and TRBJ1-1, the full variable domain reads GAGVSQSPSNKVTEKGKDVELRCDPISGHTALYWYRQSLGQGLEFLIYFQGNSAPDKSGLPSDRFSAERTGGSVSTLTIQRTQQEDSAVYLCLERVNTEAFFGQGTRLTVV.

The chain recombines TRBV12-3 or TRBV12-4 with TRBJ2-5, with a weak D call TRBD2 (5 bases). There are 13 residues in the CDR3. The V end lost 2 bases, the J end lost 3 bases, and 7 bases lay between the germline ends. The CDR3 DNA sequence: TGTGCCAGCAGTTTAAACGGGGAAGAGACCCAGTACTTC. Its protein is CASSLNGEETQYF.

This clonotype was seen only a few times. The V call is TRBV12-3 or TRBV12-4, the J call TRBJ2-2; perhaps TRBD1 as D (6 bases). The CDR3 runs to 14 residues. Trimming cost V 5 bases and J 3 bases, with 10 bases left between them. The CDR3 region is CASSQQGDTGELFF. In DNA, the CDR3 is TGTGCCAGCAGTCAACAGGGTGACACCGGGGAGCTGTTTTTT.

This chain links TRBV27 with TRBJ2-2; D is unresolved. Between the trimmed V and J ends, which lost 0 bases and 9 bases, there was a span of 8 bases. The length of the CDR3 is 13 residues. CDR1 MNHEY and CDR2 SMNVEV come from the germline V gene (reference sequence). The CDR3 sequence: CASSLSVVRELFF. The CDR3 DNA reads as TGTGCCAGCAGTTTATCGGTTGTCCGGGAGCTGTTTTTT.

The CDR3 sequence is CASSSSQGPGTAQYEQYF. DNA for the CDR3: TGTGCCAGCAGCTCATCTCAGGGGCCCGGGACAGCCCAATACGAGCAGTACTTC. The chain combines TRBV7-9 with TRBJ2-7; 7 bases line up with TRBD1. The CDR3 spans 18 residues. The germline gives CDR1 SEHNR, CDR2 FQNEAQ (reference sequence). Losses at the gene ends were 4 bases for V and 4 bases for J; bases not matched to a gene: 19.

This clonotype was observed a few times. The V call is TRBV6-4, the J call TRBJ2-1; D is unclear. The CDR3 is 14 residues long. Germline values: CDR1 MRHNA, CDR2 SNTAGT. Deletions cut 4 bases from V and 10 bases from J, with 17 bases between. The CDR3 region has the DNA TGTGCCAGCAGTGTAGGAACGAGTGTGGGGGAGCAGTTCTTC. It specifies CASSVGTSVGEQFF.

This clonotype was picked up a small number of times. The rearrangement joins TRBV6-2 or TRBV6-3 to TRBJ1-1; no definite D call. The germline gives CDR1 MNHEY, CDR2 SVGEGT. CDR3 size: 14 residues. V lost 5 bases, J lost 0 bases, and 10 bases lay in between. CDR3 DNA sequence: TGTGCCAGCAGTCATCTTGGGCTGAACACTGAAGCTTTCTTT. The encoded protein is CASSHLGLNTEAFF.

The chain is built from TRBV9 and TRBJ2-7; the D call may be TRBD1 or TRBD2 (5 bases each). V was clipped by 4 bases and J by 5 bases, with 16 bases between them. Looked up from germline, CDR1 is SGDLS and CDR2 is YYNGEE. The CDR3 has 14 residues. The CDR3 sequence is CASSPRDLGHEQYF. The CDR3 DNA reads TGTGCCAGCAGCCCGAGGGACCTTGGGCACGAGCAGTACTTC.

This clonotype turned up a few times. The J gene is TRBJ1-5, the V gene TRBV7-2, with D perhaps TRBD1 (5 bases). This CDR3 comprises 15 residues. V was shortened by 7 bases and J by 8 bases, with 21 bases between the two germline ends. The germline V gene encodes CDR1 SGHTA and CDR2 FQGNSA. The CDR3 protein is CASNHGGNRREPQHF. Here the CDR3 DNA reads TGTGCCAGCAACCACGGGGGTAACCGGAGGGAGCCCCAGCATTTT.

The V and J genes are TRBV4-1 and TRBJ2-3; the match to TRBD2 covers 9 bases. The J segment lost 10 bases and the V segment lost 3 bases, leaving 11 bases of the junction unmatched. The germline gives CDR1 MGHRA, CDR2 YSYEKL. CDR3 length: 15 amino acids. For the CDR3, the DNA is TGCGCCAGCAGCCACCTAGGACTAGCGCCTCAGGCGCAGTATTTT. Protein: CASSHLGLAPQAQYF.

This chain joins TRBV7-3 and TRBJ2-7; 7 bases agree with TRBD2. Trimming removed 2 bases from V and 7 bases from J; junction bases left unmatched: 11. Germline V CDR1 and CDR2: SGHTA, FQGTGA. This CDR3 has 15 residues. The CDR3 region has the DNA TGTGCCAGCAGCTTAGATGCTAGCGGTGGGAGAGAGCAGTACTTC. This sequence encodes CASSLDASGGREQYF.

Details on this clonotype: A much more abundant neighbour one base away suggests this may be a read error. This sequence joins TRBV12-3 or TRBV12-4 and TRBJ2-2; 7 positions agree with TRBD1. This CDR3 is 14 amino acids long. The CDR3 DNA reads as TGTGCCAGCGGGGACAGCGGTCACACCGGGGAGCTGATTTTT. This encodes CASGDSGHTGELIF.

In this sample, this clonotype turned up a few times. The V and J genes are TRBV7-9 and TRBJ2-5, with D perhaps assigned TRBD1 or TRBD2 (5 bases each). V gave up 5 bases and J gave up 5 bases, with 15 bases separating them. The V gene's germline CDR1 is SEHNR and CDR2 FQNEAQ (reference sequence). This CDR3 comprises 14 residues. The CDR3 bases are TGTGCCAGCAGCCAAGGGACCGCTCGGGAGACCCAGTACTTC. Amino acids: CASSQGTARETQYF. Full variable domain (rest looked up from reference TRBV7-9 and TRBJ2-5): DTGVSQNPRHKITKRGQNVTFRCDPISEHNRLYWYRQTLGQGPEFLTYFQNEAQLEKSRLLSDRFSAERPKGSFSTLEIQRTEQGDSAMYLCASSQGTARETQYFGPGTRLLVL.

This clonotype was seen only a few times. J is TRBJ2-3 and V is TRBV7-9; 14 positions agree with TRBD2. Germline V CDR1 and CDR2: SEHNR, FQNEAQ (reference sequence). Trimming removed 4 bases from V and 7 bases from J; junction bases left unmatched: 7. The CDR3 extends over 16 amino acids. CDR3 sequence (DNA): TGTGCCAGCAGCTCGGGACTAGCGGGAGTCGTACATACGCAGTATTTT. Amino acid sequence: CASSSGLAGVVHTQYF.

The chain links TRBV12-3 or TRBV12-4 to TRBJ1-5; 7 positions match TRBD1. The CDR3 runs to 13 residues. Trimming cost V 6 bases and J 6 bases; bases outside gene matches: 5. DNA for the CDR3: TGTGCCAGCAGCGTAGGGGGCAGTCAGCCCCAGCATTTT. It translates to CASSVGGSQPQHF.

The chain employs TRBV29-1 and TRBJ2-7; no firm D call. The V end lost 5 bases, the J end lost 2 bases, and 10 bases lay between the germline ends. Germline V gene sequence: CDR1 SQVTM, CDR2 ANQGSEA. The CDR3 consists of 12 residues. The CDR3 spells CSVRSMTYEQYF. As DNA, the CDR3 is TGCAGCGTTAGGAGTATGACCTACGAGCAGTACTTC.